Listed below are T cell receptor beta chains from one sample, sequenced in a study of response to subunit inactivated influenza vaccine. In TCRdb, the RT-PCR reads were re-called with MiXCR into one record per CDR3 protein. Here the sample spans about 480,000 distinct CDR3 sequences, approximately 11% being singletons. Sequenced material: PBMCs from blood, taken 45 days after vaccination. Source of these receptors: a man aged 50-59 years who received an inactivated influenza vaccine. Each CDR3 is given without its conserved first and last residue. The order of the fields is V gene, J gene, CDR3 length, CDR3 protein.

V gene: TRBV7-9; J gene: TRBJ1-1; CDR3 length: 15; CDR3 protein: ASSPRLSGGKNTEAF
V gene: TRBV7-9; J gene: TRBJ1-5; CDR3 length: 13; CDR3 protein: ASSMSRGGNQPQH
V gene: TRBV5-6; J gene: TRBJ2-3; CDR3 length: 11; CDR3 protein: ASSLRGDDTQY
V gene: TRBV27; J gene: TRBJ2-6; CDR3 length: 16; CDR3 protein: ASSSRTARSSGANVLT
V gene: TRBV10-3; J gene: TRBJ2-7; CDR3 length: 10; CDR3 protein: AISKHPYEQY
V gene: TRBV7-9; J gene: TRBJ1-1; CDR3 length: 12; CDR3 protein: ASSITLGGTEAF
V gene: TRBV20-1; J gene: TRBJ2-3; CDR3 length: 13; CDR3 protein: SARGLAGATDTQY
V gene: TRBV12-3/TRBV12-4; J gene: TRBJ2-7; CDR3 length: 14; CDR3 protein: ASRGLAGGGSYEQY
V gene: TRBV20-1; J gene: TRBJ1-1; CDR3 length: 11; CDR3 protein: SARAGADTEAF
V gene: TRBV7-8; J gene: TRBJ1-5; CDR3 length: 14; CDR3 protein: ASSLQPGQSNQPQH
V gene: TRBV28; J gene: TRBJ2-6; CDR3 length: 12; CDR3 protein: ASSFRFGANVLT
V gene: TRBV6-2/TRBV6-3; J gene: TRBJ2-2; CDR3 length: 12; CDR3 protein: ASSLAGESGELF
V gene: TRBV20-1; J gene: TRBJ1-1; CDR3 length: 11; CDR3 protein: SVIEGLNTEAF
V gene: TRBV4-3; J gene: TRBJ1-6; CDR3 length: 21; CDR3 protein: ASSQDRRQGVPRGSSYNSPLH
V gene: TRBV7-2; J gene: TRBJ2-3; CDR3 length: 13; CDR3 protein: ASSPSGTNTDTQY
V gene: TRBV7-2; J gene: TRBJ2-1; CDR3 length: 14; CDR3 protein: ASSLATTIGDNEQF
V gene: TRBV4-3; J gene: TRBJ1-5; CDR3 length: 12; CDR3 protein: ASSQESGNQPQH
V gene: TRBV12-3/TRBV12-4; J gene: TRBJ1-1; CDR3 length: 12; CDR3 protein: ASSPGRKNTEAF
V gene: TRBV27; J gene: TRBJ2-1; CDR3 length: 13; CDR3 protein: ASNSIGAGYNQQF
V gene: TRBV3-1; J gene: TRBJ2-7; CDR3 length: 13; CDR3 protein: ASSQQRGTTYEQY
V gene: TRBV24-1; J gene: TRBJ2-1; CDR3 length: 14; CDR3 protein: ATSDTGHGAYNEQF
V gene: TRBV7-7; J gene: TRBJ2-5; CDR3 length: 14; CDR3 protein: ASSPLAGKLQETQY
V gene: TRBV6-6; J gene: TRBJ2-3; CDR3 length: 11; CDR3 protein: ASRGGRADTQY